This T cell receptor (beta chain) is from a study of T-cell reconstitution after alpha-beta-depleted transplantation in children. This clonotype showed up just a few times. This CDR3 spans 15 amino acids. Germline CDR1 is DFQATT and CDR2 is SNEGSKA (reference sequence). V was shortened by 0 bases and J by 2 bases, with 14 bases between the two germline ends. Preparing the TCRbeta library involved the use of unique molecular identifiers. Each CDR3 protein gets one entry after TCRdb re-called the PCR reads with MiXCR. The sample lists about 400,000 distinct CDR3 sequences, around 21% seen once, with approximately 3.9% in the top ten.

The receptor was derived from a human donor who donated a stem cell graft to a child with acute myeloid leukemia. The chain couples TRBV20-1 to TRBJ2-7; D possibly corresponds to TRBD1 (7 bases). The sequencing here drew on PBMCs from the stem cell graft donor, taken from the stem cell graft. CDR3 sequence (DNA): TGCAGTGCTAGAGATCCAGGGGGGCCTGCCTACGAGCAGTACTTC. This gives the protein CSARDPGGPAYEQYF.